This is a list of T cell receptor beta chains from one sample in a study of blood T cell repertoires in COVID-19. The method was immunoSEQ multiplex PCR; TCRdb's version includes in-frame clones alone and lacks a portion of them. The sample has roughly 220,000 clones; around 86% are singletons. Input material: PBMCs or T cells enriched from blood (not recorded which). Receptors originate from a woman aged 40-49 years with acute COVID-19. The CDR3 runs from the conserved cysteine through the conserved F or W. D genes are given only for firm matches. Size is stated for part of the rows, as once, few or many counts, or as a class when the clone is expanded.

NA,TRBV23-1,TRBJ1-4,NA,CASSQTRSTNEKLFF,TGCGCCAGCAGTCAAACCAGGTCAACTAATGAAAAACTGTTTTTT
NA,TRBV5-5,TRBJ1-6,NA,CASSLLPTEFWTYNSPLHF,TGTGCCAGCAGCTTGCTCCCCACTGAGTTCTGGACTTACAATTCACCCCTCCACTTT
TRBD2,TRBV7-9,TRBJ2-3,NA,CASSTTLSGRDGDTQYF,TGTGCCAGCAGCACTACCCTTAGCGGGAGGGATGGGGATACGCAGTATTTT
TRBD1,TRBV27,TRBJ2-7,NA,CASSSSTGGPYEQYF,TGTGCCAGCAGTTCCTCAACAGGGGGTCCCTACGAGCAGTACTTC
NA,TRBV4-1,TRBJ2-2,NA,CASSQEVARGTGELFF,TGCGCCAGCAGCCAAGAGGTGGCCCGGGGCACCGGGGAGCTGTTTTTT
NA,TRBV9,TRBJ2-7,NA,CASSVEPGTLYNYYEQYF,TGTGCCAGCAGCGTAGAGCCCGGGACACTCTATAATTACTACGAGCAGTACTTC
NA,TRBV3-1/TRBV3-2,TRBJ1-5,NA,CASSQATNQPQHF,TGTGCCAGCAGCCAAGCGACAAATCAGCCCCAGCATTTT
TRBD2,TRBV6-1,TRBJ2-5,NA,CASSGGTSGSVWQETQYF,TGTGCCAGCAGTGGGGGGACTAGCGGGAGTGTGTGGCAAGAGACCCAGTACTTC
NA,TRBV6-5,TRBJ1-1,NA,CATREVDYTEAFF,TGTGCCACCCGGGAGGTGGATTACACTGAAGCTTTCTTT
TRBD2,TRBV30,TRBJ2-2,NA,CALSLASGKTGELFF,TGTGCCCTTAGCTTGGCTAGCGGAAAAACCGGGGAGCTGTTTTTT
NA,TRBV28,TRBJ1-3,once,CASRPQGNGNTIYF,TGTGCCAGCAGACCCCAGGGAAATGGAAACACCATATATTTT
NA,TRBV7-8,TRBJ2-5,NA,CASSPPRETQYF,TGTGCCAGCAGCCCCCCCCGTGAGACCCAGTACTTC
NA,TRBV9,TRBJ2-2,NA,CASSSSPNTGELFF,TGTGCCAGCAGTTCTAGCCCGAACACCGGGGAGCTGTTTTTT
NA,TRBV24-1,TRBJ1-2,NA,CATSYGQPTVYGYTF,TGTGCCACCAGTTACGGACAGCCTACTGTCTATGGCTACACCTTC
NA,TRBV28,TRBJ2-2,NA,CASSKQNTGELFF,TGTGCCAGCAGTAAACAAAACACCGGGGAGCTGTTTTTT
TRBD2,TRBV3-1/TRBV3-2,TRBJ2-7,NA,CASSRLAGDYEQYF,TGTGCCAGCAGCCGCCTAGCGGGGGACTACGAGCAGTACTTC
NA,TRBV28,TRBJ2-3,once,CASSLGVDRGTQYF,TGTGCCAGCAGTTTAGGTGTCGACAGAGGTACGCAGTATTTT
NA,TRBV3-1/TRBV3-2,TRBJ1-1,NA,CASSHSTLQNTEAFF,TGTGCCAGCAGCCATAGTACTCTTCAGAACACTGAAGCTTTCTTT
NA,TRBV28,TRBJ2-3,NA,CAIQRTDTQYF,TGTGCCATTCAGCGGACAGATACGCAGTATTTT
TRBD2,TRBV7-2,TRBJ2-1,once,CASSLDSRLAVYNEQFF,TGTGCCAGCAGCTTAGATAGCCGACTAGCGGTCTACAATGAGCAGTTCTTC
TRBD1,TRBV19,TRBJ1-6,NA,CASSMKDRASPLHF,TGTGCCAGTAGTATGAAGGACAGGGCTTCACCCCTCCACTTT
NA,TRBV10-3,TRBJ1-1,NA,CAISESGGMNTEAFF,TGTGCCATCAGTGAGTCAGGGGGAATGAACACTGAAGCTTTCTTT
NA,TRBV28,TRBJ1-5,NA,CASSTVHQPQHF,TGTGCCAGTTCGACAGTCCATCAGCCCCAGCATTTT
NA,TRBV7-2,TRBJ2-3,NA,CASSSPLGTQYF,TGTGCCAGCAGCTCCCCCCTCGGTACGCAGTATTTT
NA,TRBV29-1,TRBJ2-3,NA,CSVGQGSTDTQYF,TGCAGCGTTGGGCAGGGAAGCACAGATACGCAGTATTTT
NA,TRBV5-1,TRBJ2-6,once,CASSLATQGSGANVLTF,TGCGCCAGCAGCTTGGCCACACAGGGCTCTGGGGCCAACGTCCTGACTTTC
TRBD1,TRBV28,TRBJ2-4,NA,CASSPGRAQTGLAKNIQYF,TGTGCCAGCAGTCCGGGACGAGCTCAGACAGGGTTAGCCAAAAACATTCAGTACTTC
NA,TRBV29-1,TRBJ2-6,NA,CSVGVQVAGANVLTF,TGCAGCGTTGGGGTACAGGTTGCTGGGGCCAACGTCCTGACTTTC
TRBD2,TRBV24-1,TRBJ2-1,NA,CATSDPVAGGHSEQFF,TGTGCCACCAGTGATCCTGTAGCGGGAGGGCATTCGGAGCAGTTCTTC
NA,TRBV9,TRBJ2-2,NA,CASSQSSSRGELFF,TGTGCCAGCAGCCAAAGTAGTAGCAGAGGGGAGCTGTTTTTT
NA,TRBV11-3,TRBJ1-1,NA,CASSSTQRRRNTEAFF,TGTGCCAGCAGCTCCACTCAGAGACGGAGGAACACTGAAGCTTTCTTT
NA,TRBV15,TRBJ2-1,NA,CATNPVRRSESSYNEQFF,TGTGCCACCAACCCAGTACGAAGATCGGAGAGCTCCTACAATGAGCAGTTCTTC
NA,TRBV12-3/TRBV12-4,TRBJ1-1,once,CASSPLGRTEAFF,TGTGCCAGCAGTCCTCTAGGGAGGACTGAAGCTTTCTTT
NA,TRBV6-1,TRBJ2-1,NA,CASSEIRGNEQFF,TGTGCCAGCAGTGAAATTAGGGGCAATGAGCAGTTCTTC
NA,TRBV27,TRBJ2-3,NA,CASSPPQGSSTQYF,TGTGCCAGCAGTCCACCCCAGGGCTCCAGCACGCAGTATTTT
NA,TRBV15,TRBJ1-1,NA,CATSIGRVGTNTEAFF,TGTGCCACCAGCATAGGGAGGGTCGGCACGAACACTGAAGCTTTCTTT
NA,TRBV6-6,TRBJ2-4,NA,CASSYGLIGAKNIQYF,TGTGCCAGCAGTTATGGGCTAATAGGAGCCAAAAACATTCAGTACTTC
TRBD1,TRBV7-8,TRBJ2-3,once,CASSIRDRGADTQYF,TGTGCCAGCAGCATCCGGGACAGGGGGGCAGATACGCAGTATTTT
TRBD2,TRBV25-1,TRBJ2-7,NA,CASSLGGGGSGEQYF,TGTGCCAGCAGTCTTGGGGGCGGGGGGTCCGGCGAGCAGTACTTC
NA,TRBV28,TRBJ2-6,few,CASNGSPLSGANVLTF,TGTGCCAGCAACGGGTCCCCCCTCTCTGGGGCCAACGTCCTGACTTTC
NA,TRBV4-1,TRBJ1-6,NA,CASSPVGGNNSPLHF,TGCGCCAGCAGCCCTGTGGGAGGGAATAATTCACCCCTCCACTTT
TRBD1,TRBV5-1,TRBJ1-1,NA,CASSSTGGMDEAFF,TGCGCCAGCAGCTCCACAGGGGGGATGGATGAAGCTTTCTTT
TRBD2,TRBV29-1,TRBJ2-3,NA,CSVGTTPDPTDTQYF,TGCAGCGTAGGGACTACCCCCGACCCAACAGATACGCAGTATTTT
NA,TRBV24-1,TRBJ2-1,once,CATSRKKTMNEQFF,TGTGCCACCAGCAGGAAGAAGACAATGAATGAGCAGTTCTTC
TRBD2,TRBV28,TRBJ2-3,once,CASSSTSGMSTDTQYF,TGTGCCAGCAGTTCGACTAGCGGGATGAGCACAGATACGCAGTATTTT
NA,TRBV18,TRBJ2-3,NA,CASSPGSGSRDTQYF,TGTGCCAGCTCACCAGGGTCCGGCTCTAGAGATACGCAGTATTTT
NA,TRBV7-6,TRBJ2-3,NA,CASSLGGRGTDTQYF,TGTGCCAGCAGCTTAGGAGGGCGGGGCACAGATACGCAGTATTTT
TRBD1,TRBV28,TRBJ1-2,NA,CASSQTGGGYTF,TGTGCCAGCAGTCAAACAGGGGGCGGCTACACCTTC
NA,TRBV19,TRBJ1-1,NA,CASSTLLNTEAFF,TGTGCCAGTAGTACCCTATTGAACACTGAAGCTTTCTTT
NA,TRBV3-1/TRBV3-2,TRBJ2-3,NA,CASSQGGTGTDTQYF,TGTGCCAGCAGCCAAGGAGGAACCGGCACAGATACGCAGTATTTT
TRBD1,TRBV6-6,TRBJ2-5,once,CASSSPGQGQETQYF,TGTGCCAGCAGTTCACCGGGACAGGGGCAAGAGACCCAGTACTTC
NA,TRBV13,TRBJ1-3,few,CASTRELLNTIYF,TGTGCCAGCACCCGCGAGCTCCTTAACACCATATATTTT
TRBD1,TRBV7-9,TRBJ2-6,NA,CASSSPPSGTDGANVLTF,TGTGCCAGCAGCTCCCCCCCGTCCGGGACAGATGGGGCCAACGTCCTGACTTTC
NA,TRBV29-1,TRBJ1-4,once,CSVFHHGGEKLFF,TGCAGCGTTTTCCACCACGGAGGGGAAAAACTGTTTTTT